The clone carrying this T cell receptor (beta chain) was seen a single time. The antigen remains unidentified. These data come from a study of Ad26.COV2.S vaccination and SARS-CoV-2 variants. Findings and caveats of the study: Vaccine recipients had higher spike-specific TCR breadth than placebo recipients.

The CDR3 sequence is 14 residues long. CDR1 SGHNT and CDR2 YYREEE come from the germline V gene (reference sequence). The V end was cut by 5 bases, the J end by 6 bases, with 17 bases between. The treatment was: 19 received Ad26.COV2.S at low or high dose, single or two shots; 5 received placebo; per-sample allocation not given. Repertoires come from day 63 after the first vaccine or placebo injection. An Ad26 vector expressing Wuhan-strain SARS-CoV-2 spike served as the vaccine. Assay: immunoSEQ multiplex PCR; the TCRdb copy retains only in-frame clones and omits some. The sample lists 500,000 or so clones; 85% to 90% were seen once.

The chain uses TRBV5-4 and TRBJ1-2; D remains unclear. The sequencing here drew on peripheral blood, taken in a trial of Ad26.COV2.S vaccine versus placebo. This clonotype was obtained from a person between 18 and 59 years old who received the Ad26.COV2.S COVID-19 vaccine or a placebo. Written as DNA, the CDR3 is TGTGCCAGCAGTCCCGGGATGTGGGATCATGGCTACACCTTC. Its translation is CASSPGMWDHGYTF. The full variable domain, completed using reference TRBV5-4 and TRBJ1-2, is ETGVTQSPTHLIKTRGQQVTLRCSSQSGHNTVSWYQQALGQGPQFIFQYYREEENGRGNFPPRFSGLQFPNYSSELNVNALELDDSALYLCASSPGMWDHGYTFGSGTRLTVV.